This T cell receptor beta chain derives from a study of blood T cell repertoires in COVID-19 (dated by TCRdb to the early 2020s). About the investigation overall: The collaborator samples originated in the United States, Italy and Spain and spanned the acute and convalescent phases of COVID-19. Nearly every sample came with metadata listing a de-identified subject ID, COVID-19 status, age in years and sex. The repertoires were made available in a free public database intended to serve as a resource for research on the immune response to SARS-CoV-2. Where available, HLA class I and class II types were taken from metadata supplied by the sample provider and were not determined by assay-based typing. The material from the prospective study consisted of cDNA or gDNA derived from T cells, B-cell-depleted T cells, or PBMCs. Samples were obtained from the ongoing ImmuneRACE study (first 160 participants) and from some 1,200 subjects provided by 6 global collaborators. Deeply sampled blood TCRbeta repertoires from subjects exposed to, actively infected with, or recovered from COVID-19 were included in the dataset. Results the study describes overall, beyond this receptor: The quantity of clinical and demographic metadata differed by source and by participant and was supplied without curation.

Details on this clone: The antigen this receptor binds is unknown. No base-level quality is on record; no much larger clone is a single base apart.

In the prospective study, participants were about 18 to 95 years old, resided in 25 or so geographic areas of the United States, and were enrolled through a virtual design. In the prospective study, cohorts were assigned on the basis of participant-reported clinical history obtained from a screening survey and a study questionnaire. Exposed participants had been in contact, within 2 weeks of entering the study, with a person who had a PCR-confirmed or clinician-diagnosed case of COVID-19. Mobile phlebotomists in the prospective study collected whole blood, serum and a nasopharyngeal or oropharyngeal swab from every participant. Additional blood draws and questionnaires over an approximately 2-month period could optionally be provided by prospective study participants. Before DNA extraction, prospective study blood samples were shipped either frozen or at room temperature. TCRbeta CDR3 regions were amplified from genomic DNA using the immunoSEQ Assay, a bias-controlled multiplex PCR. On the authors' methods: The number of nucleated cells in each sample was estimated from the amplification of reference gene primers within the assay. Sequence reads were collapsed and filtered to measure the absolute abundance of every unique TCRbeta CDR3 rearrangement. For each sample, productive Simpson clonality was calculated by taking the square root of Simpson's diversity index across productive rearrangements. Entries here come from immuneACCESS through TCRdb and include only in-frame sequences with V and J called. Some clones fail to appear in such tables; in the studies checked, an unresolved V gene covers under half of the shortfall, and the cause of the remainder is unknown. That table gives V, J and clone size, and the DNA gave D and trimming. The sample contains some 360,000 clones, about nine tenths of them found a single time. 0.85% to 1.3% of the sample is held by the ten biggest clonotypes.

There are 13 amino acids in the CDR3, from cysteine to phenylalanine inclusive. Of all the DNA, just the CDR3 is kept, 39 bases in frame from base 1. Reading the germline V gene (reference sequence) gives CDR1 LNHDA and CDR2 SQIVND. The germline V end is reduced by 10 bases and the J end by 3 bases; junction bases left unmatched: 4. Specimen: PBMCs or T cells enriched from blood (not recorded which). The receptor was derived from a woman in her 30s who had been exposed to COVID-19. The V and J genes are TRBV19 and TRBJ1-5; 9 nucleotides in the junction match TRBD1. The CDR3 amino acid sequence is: CATRDRDNQPQHF. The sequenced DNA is TGTGCCACCCGGGACAGGGACAATCAGCCCCAGCATTTT.